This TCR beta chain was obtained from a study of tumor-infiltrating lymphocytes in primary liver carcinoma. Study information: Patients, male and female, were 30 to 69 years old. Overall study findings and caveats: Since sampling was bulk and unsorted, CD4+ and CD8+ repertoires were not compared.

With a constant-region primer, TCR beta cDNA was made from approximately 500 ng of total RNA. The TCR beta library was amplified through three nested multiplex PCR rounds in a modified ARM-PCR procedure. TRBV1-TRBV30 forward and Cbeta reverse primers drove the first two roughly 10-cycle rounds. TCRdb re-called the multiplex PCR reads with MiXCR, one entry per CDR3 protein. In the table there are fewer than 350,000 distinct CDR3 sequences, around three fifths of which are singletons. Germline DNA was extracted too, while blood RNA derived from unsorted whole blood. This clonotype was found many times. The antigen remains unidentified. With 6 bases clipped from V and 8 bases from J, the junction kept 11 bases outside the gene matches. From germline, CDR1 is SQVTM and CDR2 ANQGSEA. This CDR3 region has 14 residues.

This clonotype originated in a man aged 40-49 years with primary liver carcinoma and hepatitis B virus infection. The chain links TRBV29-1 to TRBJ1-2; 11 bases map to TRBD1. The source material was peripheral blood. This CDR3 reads CSVAMTGQGAGYTF. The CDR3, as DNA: TGCAGCGTGGCCATGACCGGACAGGGGGCCGGCTACACCTTC.